Here is one T cell receptor beta chain with its context. What it binds is not known. The sample comes from a study of cytomegalovirus exposure and HLA in healthy donors. Study as a whole: Early release data held some 79 million unique TCRs from HLA-typed donors.

The PCR made use of 60 Vbeta and 13 Jbeta primers. Authors' data handling: Around 76 million unique TCR beta chains, 9 million to 14 million shared, were counted in a later analysis. Using immunoSEQ multiplex PCR, the repertoire was profiled, and TCRdb retains in-frame clones only, with some absent. That table is the source of V, J and clone size, and D and trimming were worked out from the DNA. The sample contains 150,000 or so clones, around 80% of which appear only once. Findings and caveats of the study: Immune exposure data for these donors was limited to CMV serostatus. Later, an analysis showed that TCR beta chains associated with HLA were more clonally expanded than others that were equally common.

V was shortened by 4 bases and J by 5 bases, with 18 bases between the two germline ends. Germline V lookup: CDR1 SGHNT, CDR2 YYREEE (reference sequence). This CDR3 region has 15 residues. This sequence originates from a man aged 25-40 years in good health and CMV-seropositive. The sample comprised PBMCs. The chain recombines TRBV5-4 with TRBJ1-2; the D is unclear. The CDR3 is CASSPETSGFYGYTF. DNA for the CDR3: TGTGCCAGCAGCCCTGAGACATCCGGATTTTATGGCTACACCTTC.